This TCR beta chain was profiled in a study of identical twins. Notes on this clonotype: Its specificity is unknown.

Study-wide results and caveats: Carriage of fewer insertions was seen in abundant cord blood beta clonotypes, whereas memory repertoires showed none.

One entry per CDR3 protein, called by TCRdb with MiXCR from the 5' RACE reads. The table records some 600,000 distinct CDR3 sequences, around 7.4% of them present only once. Germline assignment: CDR1 SQVTM and CDR2 ANQGSEA. V shed 8 bases and J 5 bases; nucleotides not matched to a gene: 11. The CDR3 sequence is 14 residues long. Separately, the same data were catalogued under a study of yellow fever vaccine responses in identical twins. That report adds: Vaccine-induced T cell responses in twins were reportedly observed to appear partly convergent, partly personalized.

This sequence originates from a woman between 18 and 29 years old in good health. This rearrangement joins TRBV29-1 to TRBJ2-7; 11 positions agree with TRBD1. The sequenced sample consisted of PBMCs. As DNA, the CDR3 is TGCAGCATCCGGACAGGGGGCGATGTGAACGAGCAGTACTTC. Protein product: CSIRTGGDVNEQYF.